The present T cell receptor beta chain was sequenced within a study of T-cell memory formation after mild COVID-19. For the study at large: There were largely donor-specific TCR clusters.

TCRdb re-derived calls from the 5' RACE reads in MiXCR, one entry per CDR3 protein. The data hold 300,000 to 400,000 distinct CDR3 sequences, with 15% to 20% observed a single time. This clonotype was recorded at least ten times. No antigen is known for it. Study-level results: Mostly located in CM and EM were contracting CD4+ clones, with contracting CD8+ clones located in EMRA. Later expanders leaned CD4+, whereas day 15 to 85 contracting clones were balanced CD4/CD8.

Germline CDR1 and CDR2: MNHEY and SVGEGT. CDR3 length equals 12 residues. V gave up 6 bases and J gave up 6 bases, with 8 bases separating them. This sequence originates from a man aged 18 to 30 who had mild COVID-19 (a few samples of this study predate the infection). Cell type and time point are not known. The chain recombines TRBV6-2 or TRBV6-3 with TRBJ2-2; perhaps D is TRBD1 or TRBD2 (5 bases each). Sequencing was done on a sample of PBMCs or a T cell subset sorted from them (not recorded which). CDR3 DNA sequence: TGTGCCAGCAGCCGGGACGCCGGGGAGCTGTTTTTT. Its protein is CASSRDAGELFF.